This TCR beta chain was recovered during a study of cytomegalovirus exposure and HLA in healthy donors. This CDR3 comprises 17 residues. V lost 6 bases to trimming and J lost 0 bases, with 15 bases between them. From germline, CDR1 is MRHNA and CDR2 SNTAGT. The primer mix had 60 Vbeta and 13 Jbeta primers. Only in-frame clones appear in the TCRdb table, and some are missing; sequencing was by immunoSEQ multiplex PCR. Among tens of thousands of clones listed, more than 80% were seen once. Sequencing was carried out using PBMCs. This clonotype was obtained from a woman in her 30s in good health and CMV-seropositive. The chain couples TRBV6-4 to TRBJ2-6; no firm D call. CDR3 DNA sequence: TGTGCCAGCAGCCCCGACCCACAGCTCTCTGGGGCCAACGTCCTGACTTTC. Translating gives CASSPDPQLSGANVLTF.